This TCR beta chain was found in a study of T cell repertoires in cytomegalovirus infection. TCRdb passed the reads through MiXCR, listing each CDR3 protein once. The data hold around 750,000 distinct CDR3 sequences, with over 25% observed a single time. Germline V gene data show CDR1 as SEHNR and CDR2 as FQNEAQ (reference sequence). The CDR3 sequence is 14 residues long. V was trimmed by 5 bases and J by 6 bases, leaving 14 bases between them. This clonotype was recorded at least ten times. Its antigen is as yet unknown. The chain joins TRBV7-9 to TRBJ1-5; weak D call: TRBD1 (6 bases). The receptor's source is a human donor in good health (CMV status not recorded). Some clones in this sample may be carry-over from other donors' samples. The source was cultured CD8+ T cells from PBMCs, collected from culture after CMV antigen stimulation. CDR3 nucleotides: TGTGCCAGCAGCCGAGGGGGGAAAGGTCAGCCCCAGCATTTT. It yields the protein CASSRGGKGQPQHF.